The 22 T cell receptor beta chains below come from one sample, sequenced in a study of shared clonotypes between healthy human individuals (dated by TCRdb to 2020 to 2021). Libraries were prepared through the immunoSEQ multiplex PCR assay. TCRdb re-hosts the immuneACCESS table, in-frame sequences only. Its copies lack some clones; in the studies checked, an unresolved V gene accounts for under half of them, and the cause for the rest is not known. This sample gives 330,000 or so clones in total; 73% of them show up just once. Of the sample, about 10% is held by the ten largest clones. Sequenced sample: memory CD4+ T cells sorted from blood. What this sample's cell subset or site label stands for: CD45RA-negative fraction. All receptors come from a man aged 25-45 years in good health.

This clone was detected only a few times. An end of the junction differs from the germline gene, which may be a read error. This sequence joins TRBV18 and TRBJ2-5, with D uncertain. The CDR3 totals 13 residues. Germline values: CDR1 KGHSH, CDR2 LQKENI. CDR3 nucleotide sequence: TGTGCCAGCTCACCCGAGCGCCAAGGGACCCAGTACTTC. This gives the protein CASSPERQGTQYF.

In its sample, this clone was seen once. The V and J genes are TRBV28 and TRBJ2-7, with no clear D. Deletions cut 2 bases from V and 6 bases from J, with 20 bases between. This CDR3 contains 16 residues. Germline CDR1 and CDR2: MDHEN and SYDVKM. DNA for the CDR3: TGTGCCAGCAGTTTACCGGTAGGGCAGATTGGTCTCGAGCAGTACTTC. This codes for CASSLPVGQIGLEQYF. Based on the CDR3 plus reference TRBV28 and TRBJ2-7, the full variable domain is DVKVTQSSRYLVKRTGEKVFLECVQDMDHENMFWYRQDPGLGLRLIYFSYDVKMKEKGDIPEGYSVSREKKERFSLILESASTNQTSMYLCASSLPVGQIGLEQYFGPGTRLTVT.

This clone was found once. The V and J genes are TRBV5-5 and TRBJ2-3; 10 nucleotides match TRBD1. CDR3 length: 16 amino acids. Trimming removed 6 bases from V and 4 bases from J; junction bases left unmatched: 11. Germline CDR1 and CDR2: SGHKS and YYEKEE (reference sequence). This CDR3 reads CASTPGQGIWADTQYF. DNA for the CDR3: TGTGCCAGCACGCCGGGACAGGGGATTTGGGCAGATACGCAGTATTTT.

This clone was seen more than once but under ten times. CDR3 sequence reads: CASSLSGGSVRETQYF. The CDR3 DNA sequence: TGCGCCAGCAGCTTGTCGGGCGGGAGTGTTCGTGAGACCCAGTACTTC. The V and J genes are TRBV5-1 and TRBJ2-5; TRBD2 agrees at 7 bases. The V and J ends lost 1 base and 5 bases, in that order; junction bases with no gene match: 11. The CDR3 contains 16 residues. Germline CDR1 reads SGHRS; CDR2 reads YFSETQ.

This clone was seen more than once but under ten times. The CDR3 DNA is TGTGCCGGCACGAGAGCGGGGGGCGACACAGATACGCAGTATTTT. Residues: CAGTRAGGDTDTQYF. The rearrangement joins TRBV2 to TRBJ2-3, with 9 bases matching TRBD2. Germline lookup yields CDR1 SNHLY and CDR2 FYNNEI. After removal of 11 bases from V and 2 bases from J, the junction contained 11 bases not matched to a gene. The CDR3 is made up of 15 amino acids.

The chain joins TRBV7-2 to TRBJ1-5, with 7 bases that match TRBD1. Germline V gene lookup returns CDR1 SGHTA and CDR2 FQGNSA. V lost 4 bases and J lost 2; bases outside the gene matches: 11. CDR3 length equals 17 residues. CDR3 DNA: TGTGCCAGCAGCTCCAGGGACAGTCCTTACCGCAATCAGCCCCAGCATTTT. As protein: CASSSRDSPYRNQPQHF.

The CDR3 DNA reads TGCGCCACCAAAGGGTGGACAGCCTACACCGGGGAGCTGTTTTTT. It is translated as CATKGWTAYTGELFF. The rearrangement joins TRBV10-1 to TRBJ2-2; tentatively, D is TRBD1 (6 bases). Trimming took 10 bases from V and 3 from J, leaving 18 bases between them. Germline values: CDR1 WNHNN, CDR2 SYGVQD (reference sequence). CDR3 length: 15 residues.

V and J are TRBV7-2 and TRBJ1-1; D is unclear. The germline CDR1 and CDR2 sequences are SGHTA and FQGNSA. The ends were cut back, 1 base at V and 5 bases at J, with 11 bases in the middle. The CDR3 has 14 residues. The CDR3 reads CASSLVTRGTEAFF. Written as DNA, the CDR3 is TGTGCCAGCAGCTTAGTTACCCGCGGAACTGAAGCTTTCTTT.

This clone was seen ten or more times. The CDR3 reads CASTHSGRAFYEQFF. The CDR3 nucleotides read TGTGCCAGCACCCATAGCGGGAGGGCCTTCTATGAGCAGTTCTTC. The genes are TRBV28 and TRBJ2-1; 11 bases are a match to TRBD2. Trimming took 7 bases from V and 8 from J; bases not matched to a gene: 10. Per the germline V gene, CDR1 is MDHEN and CDR2 is SYDVKM. This CDR3 contains 15 residues.

This sequence joins TRBV2 and TRBJ2-2, with TRBD1 as a possible D gene (6 bases). Trimming pared 4 bases from V and 1 base from J, leaving 10 bases between. The CDR3 is 15 amino acids. CDR1 and CDR2 (germline): SNHLY, FYNNEI. The CDR3 region is CASSAQGRNTGELFF. The CDR3 DNA is TGTGCCAGCAGTGCTCAGGGGCGGAACACCGGGGAGCTGTTTTTT.

This clone was picked up a small number of times. V is TRBV30 and J is TRBJ2-3; D is possibly TRBD1 (5 bases). This CDR3 has 13 amino acids. The V end lost 4 bases, the J end lost 4 bases, and 12 bases lay between the germline ends. Per germline, CDR1 GTSNPN and CDR2 SVGIG (reference sequence). In DNA form, the CDR3 reads TGTGCCTGGAATGGGGCGCAGGCAGATACGCAGTATTTT. It is translated as CAWNGAQADTQYF.

V usage is TRBV2 and J usage is TRBJ2-7, with D possibly being TRBD1 or TRBD2 (5 bases each). The V end lost 0 bases, the J end lost 3 bases, and 9 bases lay between the germline ends. Germline loops: CDR1 SNHLY, CDR2 FYNNEI. This CDR3 spans 14 amino acids. The CDR3 region is CASSEAGAFYEQYF. CDR3 coding DNA: TGTGCCAGCAGTGAAGCCGGGGCTTTCTACGAGCAGTACTTC.

The chain carries TRBV5-1 and TRBJ2-1; D is ambiguous. The V end lost 0 bases, the J end lost 8 bases, and 9 bases lay between the germline ends. This CDR3 region has 13 residues. Per the germline V gene, CDR1 is SGHRS and CDR2 is YFSETQ. This CDR3 reads CASSLAGTHEQFF. CDR3 nucleotide sequence: TGCGCCAGCAGCTTGGCCGGTACTCATGAGCAGTTCTTC.

This chain links TRBV6-1 with TRBJ2-3; D call uncertain. Trimming cost V 7 bases and J 1 base, with 12 bases left between them. Germline values: CDR1 MNHNS, CDR2 SASEGT. The CDR3 loop spans 14 amino acids. This chain's CDR3 is CASTAEYGTDTQYF. The CDR3 coding sequence is TGTGCCAGCACCGCGGAGTACGGCACAGATACGCAGTATTTT.

This clone came up a few times. The CDR3 nucleotides are TGTGCCAGCAGCGCCTATCTGGGGACTCCTCAAGAGACCCAGTACTTC. It is translated as CASSAYLGTPQETQYF. The chain carries TRBV9 and TRBJ2-5; tentative D call: TRBD2 (6 bases). V dropped 3 bases and J dropped 2 bases, with 17 bases sitting between them. The V gene's germline CDR1 is SGDLS and CDR2 YYNGEE. The CDR3 runs 16 residues.

The CDR3 is CASSLVAGGGRNNEQFF. The CDR3 nucleotides read TGCGCCAGCAGCCTAGTAGCGGGAGGGGGGAGAAACAATGAGCAGTTCTTC. The chain is built from TRBV4-1 and TRBJ2-1; 11 bases map to TRBD2. Germline CDR1 and CDR2: MGHRA and YSYEKL. With V trimmed by 4 bases and J by 5 bases, 10 bases remained unmatched. This CDR3 has 17 amino acids.

J is TRBJ1-4 and V is TRBV4-2, with a possible D match to TRBD1 (5 bases). V gave up 1 base and J gave up 13 bases, with 16 bases separating them. The length of the CDR3 is 14 residues. Germline V gene sequence: CDR1 LGHNA, CDR2 YNFKEQ. The CDR3 region is CASSQGAIGAALFF. The CDR3 coding sequence is TGTGCCAGCAGCCAAGGGGCAATAGGGGCAGCACTGTTTTTT.

V gene TRBV6-1 combines with J gene TRBJ2-3; maybe TRBD2 (5 bases). This CDR3 has 14 amino acids. V was pared by 5 bases and J by 2 bases, with 11 bases between. Germline values: CDR1 MNHNS, CDR2 SASEGT. CDR3 residues: CASSPSGSTDTQYF. The CDR3 DNA reads as TGTGCCAGCAGTCCAAGCGGATCCACAGATACGCAGTATTTT.

This clone was found a few times. This chain connects TRBV9 to TRBJ2-2; possible D gene TRBD2, 6 bases. V dropped 4 bases and J dropped 3 bases, with 16 bases sitting between them. This CDR3 is 16 amino acids long. Germline CDR1 SGDLS, CDR2 YYNGEE. The CDR3 DNA follows: TGTGCCAGCAGCCCCCGGGTAGCGGAATACACCGGGGAGCTGTTTTTT. This translates into CASSPRVAEYTGELFF.

The chain has TRBV7-2 and TRBJ2-7; 14 nucleotides align to TRBD2. V shed 1 base and J 5 bases; nucleotides not matched to a gene: 1. CDR1 is SGHTA and CDR2 is FQGNSA in the germline V gene. The CDR3 extends over 15 amino acids. CDR3 bases: TGTGCCAGCAGCTTAGGGGGACTAGCGGGAGACGAGCAGTACTTC. Amino acid sequence: CASSLGGLAGDEQYF.

This clone was counted between two and nine times. This chain joins TRBV2 and TRBJ2-1; no definite D call. The CDR3 runs to 15 residues. V lost 6 bases, J lost 7 bases, and 19 bases lay in between. Germline CDR1 and CDR2: SNHLY and FYNNEI. This chain's CDR3 is CASSPTPQVGNEQFF. CDR3 DNA sequence: TGTGCCAGCAGCCCGACACCCCAGGTGGGAAATGAGCAGTTCTTC.

The CDR3 coding sequence is TGTGCCAGCAGTTTAGTGGGACTAGCGGATCGAGATGAGCAGTTCTTC. Encoded protein: CASSLVGLADRDEQFF. The chain combines TRBV28 with TRBJ2-1, with TRBD2 identical over 11 bases. CDR3 length: 16 residues. V lost 2 bases to trimming and J lost 8 bases; unmatched junction nucleotides: 8. The germline gives CDR1 MDHEN, CDR2 SYDVKM.